Reported below is one T cell receptor (beta chain). Its antigen specificity is not known. No much larger clone exists at a distance of one base, and base qualities are not known. This entry comes from a study of T-cell memory formation after mild COVID-19 (dated by TCRdb to the early 2020s). Regarding the research as a whole: TCR sequence clusters from the two donors were largely donor specific. Two young, previously healthy adult volunteers, one female and one male, were included in the cohort. In two donors, T-cell clones that expanded and contracted after mild COVID-19 were tracked by sequencing TCRalpha and TCRbeta repertoires over time. Overall results and qualifications from the work: SARS-CoV-2 specificity of the second-wave clones peaking on day 37 was not confirmed. Some responding clones were detected in pre-infection memory, suggesting pre-existing cross-reactive memory T cells joined the SARS-CoV-2 response. The study included only a couple of mild cases, and larger cohorts that include severe cases with pre-infection samples were judged to be necessary. Balanced CD4/CD8 phenotypes were observed for clones contracting from day 15 to 85, whereas a bias towards CD4+ was observed for a second wave of clones expanding from day 15 to 37. Contracting CD4+ clones appeared mostly in the CM and EM memory subsets, whereas CD8+ clones were enriched in EMRA.

PBMCs were isolated by Ficoll-Paque density gradient centrifugation. The sample was run on an Illumina NovaSeq 6000. TCRalpha and TCRbeta cDNA libraries were built by 5'RACE with constant-segment primers, adding sample barcodes and unique molecular identifiers. Trizol reagent was used to extract RNA from every sample. Libraries were amplified in two PCR steps, with a second sample barcode and Illumina TruSeq adapters added in the second step. The libraries were sequenced on an Illumina NovaSeq using 2 x 150 bp paired-end reads. Per the source publication's procedure: Demultiplexing of reads and collapsing into UMI-guided consensus sequences were performed with migec v1.2.7. Using mixcr v2.1.11, UMI consensuses were aligned to TRA and TRB V and J templates and then assembled into clonotypes. Expanded or contracted clonotypes were those called significant by both edgeR and NoisET, with noise models trained on biological replicates. edgeR calls used a false discovery rate-adjusted p below 0.01 and a log2 fold-change threshold of 1. As an exploratory analysis of dynamics, max-normalized trajectories of the 1000 most abundant clonotypes were examined by PCA with hierarchical clustering. The CD4 or CD8 phenotype of responding clones was assigned using the separately sequenced CD4+ and CD8+ repertoires. TCRdb applied fastp at Q25 and MiXCR to the public reads, then kept only in-frame beta chains. Rows with a matching CDR3 protein are joined into one entry that keeps the most common DNA and genes. V and J calls and clone size were set by TCRdb, not the authors. The sample table lists some 340,000 distinct CDR3 sequences, 10% to 15% of them with a count of one. In total, the top ten clones hold over 20% of the sample.

The source is a man aged 18 to 30 who had mild COVID-19 (a few samples of this study predate the infection). The sample titles of this study are shuffled in the database, so cell type and time point are left out; the donor was told from shared clones. Source material: PBMCs or a T cell subset sorted from them (not recorded which).

The DNA is as follows: TGTGCCAGCAGCTTAAGGGAAGGAATAGCCTACGAGCAGTACGTC. It is translated as CASSLREGIAYEQYV. The rearranged segments are TRBV7-8 and TRBJ2-7, with no D gene named confidently. From a lookup of the germline V gene, CDR1 and CDR2 are SGHVS and FQNEAQ. Its CDR3 holds 15 amino acids, cysteine through valine. This entry keeps only the CDR3 DNA: 45 bases, framed from base 1. At the junction V is shortened by 2 bases and J by 2 bases, with 13 bases in between.